Below, 31 T cell receptor beta chains from the same sample are listed, as sequenced in a study of cytomegalovirus exposure and HLA in healthy donors. Use of 60 Vbeta and 13 Jbeta primers characterized the PCR. Clones were sequenced by immunoSEQ multiplex PCR, and TCRdb holds only the in-frame ones, with some missing. The repertoire holds 190,000 or so clones, with about four fifths as singletons. The sequenced sample consisted of PBMCs. These receptors were taken from a boy aged 2-9 years in good health and CMV-seronegative.

The sample holds a few counts of this clone. The chain links TRBV18 to TRBJ1-1, with D perhaps TRBD1 (6 bases). The germline CDR1 and CDR2 sequences are KGHSH and LQKENI. The CDR3 sequence is 16 residues long. Trimming pared 2 bases from V and 0 bases from J, leaving 13 bases between. DNA for the CDR3: TGTGCCAGCTCACCAAATCAGGGGACCTTGAACACTGAAGCTTTCTTT. Translated: CASSPNQGTLNTEAFF.

The table lists this clone with a few counts. The chain links TRBV4-3 to TRBJ2-2, with D maybe TRBD1 (6 bases). CDR3 length equals 15 residues. In germline, CDR1 is LGHNA, CDR2 YSLEER. Trimming removed 2 bases at V and 4 bases at J, with 11 bases between. The CDR3 nucleotides read TGCGCCAGCAGCCAATCACAGGGCGGCACCGGGGAGCTGTTTTTT. Its protein is CASSQSQGGTGELFF.

The chain joins TRBV27 to TRBJ2-1; D is perhaps TRBD1 (6 bases). The CDR3 is made up of 13 amino acids. V was pared by 5 bases and J by 10 bases, with 15 bases between. The germline gives CDR1 MNHEY, CDR2 SMNVEV (reference sequence). The CDR3 spells CASSRLPGHEQFF. DNA of the CDR3: TGTGCCAGCAGTCGTCTACCGGGACACGAGCAGTTCTTC.

The chain employs TRBV12-5 and TRBJ2-1; 10 bases agree with TRBD1. V dropped 4 bases and J dropped 10; count of bases not matched to a gene: 16. This CDR3 has 17 residues. The germline CDR1 and CDR2 sequences are LGHNT and FRNRAP. The CDR3 region has the DNA TGTGCTAGTGGTTCAAGACAGGGGGCGTATGGTCTTTACGAGCAGTTCTTC. Protein sequence: CASGSRQGAYGLYEQFF.

In its sample, this clone was seen a few times. The chain uses TRBV5-1 and TRBJ2-3, with TRBD1 as a possible D gene (6 bases). Trimming took off 3 bases at V and 3 bases at J, with 11 bases between the two ends. The CDR3 has 14 residues. Germline CDR1 and CDR2: SGHRS and YFSETQ. The CDR3 nucleotides read TGCGCCAGCAGCTCCGGGACACAAACAGATACGCAGTATTTT. It encodes CASSSGTQTDTQYF.

This rearrangement joins TRBV27 to TRBJ2-7; 11 bases align to TRBD2. There are 14 residues in the CDR3. V lost 5 bases, J lost 3 bases, and 3 bases stayed unmatched. The germline V gene has CDR1 MNHEY and CDR2 SMNVEV (reference sequence). Written as DNA, the CDR3 is TGTGCCAGCAGTCCCCTAGCGGGGGGCTACGAGCAGTACTTC. It yields the protein CASSPLAGGYEQYF.

This clone was detected only a few times. The genes are TRBV5-4 and TRBJ1-2, with 10 bases fitting TRBD1. Trimming removed 0 bases from V and 3 bases from J; junction bases left unmatched: 5. CDR1 SGHNT and CDR2 YYREEE come from the germline V gene (reference sequence). CDR3 length: 16 residues. CDR3 in DNA: TGTGCCAGCAGCTTGGAGCCCGGGACAGGGGACTATGGCTACACCTTC. Translation gives CASSLEPGTGDYGYTF. Complete variable domain (other parts from reference TRBV5-4 and TRBJ1-2): ETGVTQSPTHLIKTRGQQVTLRCSSQSGHNTVSWYQQALGQGPQFIFQYYREEENGRGNFPPRFSGLQFPNYSSELNVNALELDDSALYLCASSLEPGTGDYGYTFGSGTRLTVV.

This chain uses TRBV7-8 with TRBJ2-7; no definite D call. Germline CDR1 and CDR2: SGHVS and FQNEAQ. This CDR3 has 13 amino acids. The V end was cut by 5 bases, the J end by 5 bases, with 13 bases between. This CDR3 reads CASSIDTLDEQYF. The CDR3 nucleotides are TGTGCCAGCAGCATCGACACCCTGGACGAGCAGTACTTC.

This clone appeared a few times. The rearrangement uses TRBV6-1 and TRBJ1-1, with TRBD1 matching over 11 bases. CDR3 length: 15 residues. The germline CDR1 and CDR2 sequences are MNHNS and SASEGT. V lost 6 bases to trimming and J lost 2 bases; unmatched junction nucleotides: 5. CDR3 nucleotides: TGTGCCAGCAGCTGGACAGGGGGCCAAAACACTGAAGCTTTCTTT. Translated, it gives CASSWTGGQNTEAFF.

This clone has only one observation. The V call is TRBV5-4, the J call TRBJ2-1; D might be TRBD2 (5 bases). Germline lookup yields CDR1 SGHNT and CDR2 YYREEE (reference sequence). The CDR3 is 15 residues long. V shed 0 bases and J shed 5 bases, with 12 bases lying between them. The chain's CDR3 is CASSLGGRGNNEQFF. As DNA, the CDR3 is TGTGCCAGCAGCTTGGGCGGACGGGGAAACAATGAGCAGTTCTTC.

Notes on this clone: A read error may account for a junction end that differs from germline. The same CDR3 can be traced to other DNA sequences in this sample. The CDR3 here is CASMRDRADSPLHF. The CDR3 nucleotides read TGTGCCAGCATGAGGGACAGGGCGGACTCACCTCTCCACTTT. The chain is built from TRBV27 and TRBJ1-6, with 9 bases identical to TRBD1. Germline CDR1 reads MNHEY; CDR2 reads SMNVEV (reference sequence). The CDR3 has 14 amino acids.

The chain employs TRBV2 and TRBJ2-2, with D unclear. Germline V CDR1 and CDR2: SNHLY, FYNNEI. Trimming removed 6 bases from V and 10 bases from J, with 9 bases in between. This CDR3 is built from 11 residues. The CDR3 sequence is CASRPGVELFF. As DNA, the CDR3 is TGTGCCAGCAGGCCAGGCGTGGAGCTGTTTTTT.

There are a few counts of this clone. The rearrangement links TRBV11-3 to TRBJ2-3, with 7 bases aligning to TRBD1. Trimming took 5 bases from V and 2 from J; bases not matched to a gene: 7. Germline V gives CDR1 SGHNT, CDR2 YENEEA. The CDR3 spans 15 residues. The DNA of the CDR3 is TGTGCCAGCAGCCGCGGCCAGGGGGACACAGATACGCAGTATTTT. This encodes CASSRGQGDTDTQYF.

V and J are TRBV27 and TRBJ2-3; D not resolved. V shed 0 bases and J shed 3 bases, with 7 bases lying between them. The CDR3 is made up of 14 amino acids. The V gene's germline CDR1 is MNHEY and CDR2 SMNVEV (reference sequence). The CDR3 DNA reads as TGTGCCAGCAGTTTATCGCTCGGGACAGATACGCAGTATTTT. This sequence encodes CASSLSLGTDTQYF.

This clone was seen a single time. The chain employs TRBV11-2 and TRBJ1-2; 9 positions agree with TRBD1. The germline V gene has CDR1 SGHAT and CDR2 FQNNGV. With 5 bases clipped from V and 8 bases from J, the junction kept 6 bases outside the gene matches. The CDR3 consists of 13 residues. The CDR3 loop reads CASSVQGAGGYTF. The CDR3 DNA follows: TGTGCCAGCAGCGTACAGGGGGCCGGGGGCTACACCTTC.

CDR3 amino acids: CASARGRGGNQPQHF. The CDR3 DNA follows: TGTGCCAGTGCGAGAGGGAGGGGTGGAAATCAGCCCCAGCATTTT. V gene TRBV27 combines with J gene TRBJ1-5; D is possibly TRBD1 (5 bases). V was cut by 9 bases and J by 4 bases, with 19 bases left in between. The CDR3 spans 15 residues. Germline CDR1 is MNHEY and CDR2 is SMNVEV (reference sequence).

This chain uses TRBV11-2 with TRBJ2-7, with D tentatively TRBD2 (5 bases). V lost 6 bases, J lost 2 bases, and 11 bases lay in between. The CDR3 is 13 residues long. Germline values: CDR1 SGHAT, CDR2 FQNNGV. CDR3 amino acids: CASSNGRAYEQYF. The CDR3 DNA sequence: TGTGCCAGCAGTAATGGGCGGGCCTACGAGCAGTACTTC.

The rearrangement links TRBV20-1 to TRBJ2-1; no clear D. V lost 3 bases to trimming and J lost 8 bases, with 5 bases between them. The germline V gene has CDR1 DFQATT and CDR2 SNEGSKA (reference sequence). The CDR3 totals 10 residues. This chain's CDR3 is CSASFDEQFF. CDR3 DNA: TGCAGTGCTAGTTTCGATGAGCAGTTCTTC.

The rearrangement uses TRBV9 and TRBJ1-1, with a weak D call TRBD1 (6 bases). The CDR3 consists of 17 residues. Per the germline V gene, CDR1 is SGDLS and CDR2 is YYNGEE. The germline V and J ends were trimmed by 0 bases and 0 bases, with 15 bases remaining between them. CDR3 coding DNA: TGTGCCAGCAGCGTAGGTGATCAGGGGCTTATGAACACTGAAGCTTTCTTT. Its protein is CASSVGDQGLMNTEAFF.

The chain joins TRBV11-2 to TRBJ1-2, with D uncertain. CDR3 length equals 14 residues. The V and J ends lost 5 bases and 8 bases respectively, with 18 bases between them. Per the germline V gene, CDR1 is SGHAT and CDR2 is FQNNGV. CDR3 in amino acids: CASSPIRGKEGYTF. Here the CDR3 DNA reads TGTGCCAGCAGCCCTATAAGAGGGAAGGAAGGCTACACCTTC.

This chain uses TRBV5-4 with TRBJ2-1, with 14 bases identical to TRBD2. Germline V lookup: CDR1 SGHNT, CDR2 YYREEE (reference sequence). The CDR3 is 14 residues long. Unmatched junction bases numbered 1, after V lost 4 bases and J lost 7 bases. This CDR3 reads CASSGLAGGNEQFF. DNA of the CDR3: TGTGCCAGCAGCGGACTAGCGGGGGGTAATGAGCAGTTCTTC.

V and J are TRBV5-4 and TRBJ1-2; D is uncertain. Trimming cost V 0 bases and J 4 bases, with 16 bases left between them. CDR1 is SGHNT and CDR2 is YYREEE in the germline V gene (reference sequence). This CDR3 has 16 amino acids. The CDR3 region has the DNA TGTGCCAGCAGCTTGGCTAGCGCGGGGATCTCCTATGGCTACACCTTC. It codes for CASSLASAGISYGYTF.

This rearrangement joins TRBV7-8 to TRBJ1-1; no reliable D call. The CDR3 has 15 amino acids. V gave up 5 bases and J gave up 0 bases, with 13 bases separating them. The germline V gene has CDR1 SGHVS and CDR2 FQNEAQ. The CDR3 DNA is TGTGCCAGCAGCGAGAGGGCCCTATTGAACACTGAAGCTTTCTTT. It is translated as CASSERALLNTEAFF.

This chain links TRBV11-2 with TRBJ2-7; the D gene is possibly TRBD1 (5 bases). The CDR3 extends over 13 amino acids. Germline V lookup: CDR1 SGHAT, CDR2 FQNNGV. V shed 5 bases and J shed 3 bases, with 11 bases lying between them. The CDR3 coding sequence is TGTGCCAGCAGCCCCTATAGGGGCTACGAGCAGTACTTC. This translates into CASSPYRGYEQYF.

This clone was observed a handful of times. The chain recombines TRBV4-3 with TRBJ1-6; D gene ambiguous. CDR3 size: 17 residues. V dropped 0 bases and J dropped 6 bases, with 15 bases sitting between them. The germline V gene encodes CDR1 LGHNA and CDR2 YSLEER. CDR3 protein: CASSQDPSGGGNSPLHF. The CDR3 coding sequence is TGCGCCAGCAGCCAAGATCCCTCAGGAGGTGGTAATTCACCCCTCCACTTT.

The genes are TRBV27 and TRBJ2-1; D may be TRBD1 (6 bases). The V end lost 8 bases, the J end lost 4 bases, and 9 bases lay between the germline ends. CDR1 and CDR2 (germline): MNHEY, SMNVEV (reference sequence). The length of the CDR3 is 12 residues. The CDR3 sequence: CASAGEYNEQFF. DNA for the CDR3: TGTGCCAGCGCAGGGGAATACAATGAGCAGTTCTTC.

The chain uses TRBV19 and TRBJ1-2; D not resolved. The V gene's germline CDR1 is LNHDA and CDR2 SQIVND (reference sequence). The CDR3 covers 11 residues. V dropped 5 bases and J dropped 10 bases, with 11 bases sitting between them. The CDR3 DNA follows: TGTGCCAGTAGTCCCTGTCCCTCCTACACCTTC. Translated: CASSPCPSYTF.

The gene calls are TRBV6-6 and TRBJ2-5; weak D call: TRBD1 (6 bases). This CDR3 has 15 amino acids. V dropped 6 bases and J dropped 1 base, with 15 bases sitting between them. Germline lookup yields CDR1 MNHNY and CDR2 SVGAGI (reference sequence). CDR3 bases: TGTGCCAGCAGCAGGGCCGACAGGTTCCAAGAGACCCAGTACTTC. It yields the protein CASSRADRFQETQYF.

V is TRBV29-1 and J is TRBJ2-1; D is perhaps TRBD2 (5 bases). Germline loops: CDR1 SQVTM, CDR2 ANQGSEA. This CDR3 comprises 13 residues. DNA of the CDR3: TGCAGTCATGGGGATGGAGGCACGGGTGAGCAGTTCTTC. Its protein product is CSHGDGGTGEQFF.

The rearrangement links TRBV4-2 to TRBJ2-5; 11 positions match TRBD2. With the DNA end fitting TRBJ2-7 better, the J assignment may be wrong. The CDR3 runs 15 residues. Germline assignment: CDR1 LGHNA and CDR2 YNFKEQ. CDR3 amino acids: CASSGSGGESYEQYF. CDR3 coding DNA: TGTGCCAGCAGCGGTAGCGGGGGGGAGTCCTACGAGCAGTACTTC.

The J gene is TRBJ1-1, the V gene TRBV6-6, with 9 nucleotides matching TRBD1. The CDR3 covers 15 residues. The germline V gene encodes CDR1 MNHNY and CDR2 SVGAGI (reference sequence). Trimming cost V 6 bases and J 6 bases; bases outside gene matches: 11. DNA of the CDR3: TGTGCCAGCAGAGTCCGGGACAGGGATTTCCCTGAAGCTTTCTTT. This encodes CASRVRDRDFPEAFF.